The rows below give T cell receptor beta chains drawn from one sample of a study of shared clonotypes between healthy human individuals. The assay was immunoSEQ multiplex PCR, and TCRdb's table has in-frame clones only and misses some. Of about 680,000 clones listed, about 92% are singletons. The sample was naive CD8+ T cells sorted from blood. Receptors originate from a man under 40 in good health. Both conserved end residues are part of each CDR3. D genes are given only for firm matches. Not every row has a clone size; where given, it reads once, few, many or a size class.

v_call d_call clone_size cdr3_aa
TRBV6-6 NA NA CASSRPINYGYTF
TRBV25-1 NA NA CASSEYYKTDTQYF
TRBV7-9 TRBD1 NA CASSFYRDRDEKLFF
TRBV6-1 NA NA CASSEYAGMALEAFF
TRBV28 TRBD1 NA CASIGTGVYEQYF
TRBV27 NA NA CASSFIRGGSYNEQFF
TRBV9 TRBD1 NA CASSSPTGGTGFYNEQFF
TRBV11-2 TRBD1 NA CASSLPDRGQGETQYF
TRBV6-5 TRBD1 NA CASSPGQASEQYF
TRBV6-4 NA NA CASSVGEVTGELFF
TRBV28 NA NA CASSPRTYHYEQYF
TRBV10-1 NA NA CASEQGSDRSNQPQHF
TRBV5-4 TRBD2 once CASQGNAWEGYEQYF
TRBV7-3 TRBD1 NA CASSFTGDSQYF
TRBV29-1 NA NA CSGRDSRTDTQYF
TRBV7-9 TRBD1 NA CASSLVYPGRGRLFF
TRBV7-9 NA once CASSLMERVYGYTF
TRBV28 TRBD1 NA CASSLTGQIEAFF
TRBV27 NA NA CASSWGAGTGELFF
TRBV27 NA once CASSSGNTGELFF
TRBV7-6 TRBD2 NA CASSFGGEGEQYF
TRBV27 TRBD1 NA CASSPTGYEQYF
TRBV5-4 NA NA CASSLEGYGYTF
TRBV15 NA NA CATSRPSRGFEQYF
TRBV5-6 NA NA CASSFRRDTGELFF
TRBV28 NA NA CASSPHNGHYEQYF
TRBV6-6 NA NA CASSPDKRNTEAFF
TRBV29-1 NA NA CSVVGSGNTIYF
TRBV4-1 NA NA CASASGNEQFF
TRBV7-2 NA NA CASSFLSGRTYEQYF
TRBV5-5 NA NA CASSLKVDMNTEAFF
TRBV5-5 NA NA CASIPTDRLYGYTF
TRBV7-2 TRBD1 NA CASSPGTGGPESYEQYF
TRBV7-9 TRBD2 NA CASSSSLSLGLADNEQFF
TRBV28 NA once CASSPRDEQYF
TRBV7-9 NA NA CASSITREPHTEAFF
TRBV5-6 TRBD1 once CASSSGRRQGAGGYTF